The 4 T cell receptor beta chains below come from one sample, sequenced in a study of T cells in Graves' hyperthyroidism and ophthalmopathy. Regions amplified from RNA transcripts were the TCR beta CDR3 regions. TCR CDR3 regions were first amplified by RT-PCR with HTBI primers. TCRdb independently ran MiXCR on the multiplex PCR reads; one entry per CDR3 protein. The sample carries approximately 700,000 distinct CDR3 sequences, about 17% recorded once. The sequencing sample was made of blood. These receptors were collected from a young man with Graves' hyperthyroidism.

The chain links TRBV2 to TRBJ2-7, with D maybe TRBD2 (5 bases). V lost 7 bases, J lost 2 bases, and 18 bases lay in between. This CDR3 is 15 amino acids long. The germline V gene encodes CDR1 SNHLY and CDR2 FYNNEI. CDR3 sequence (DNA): TGTGCCAGCAATCCGGGATGGCCCCTGCCCTACGAGCAGTACTTC. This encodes CASNPGWPLPYEQYF. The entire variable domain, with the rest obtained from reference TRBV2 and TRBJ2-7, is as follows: EPEVTQTPSHQVTQMGQEVILRCVPISNHLYFYWYRQILGQKVEFLVSFYNNEISEKSEIFDDQFSVERPDGSNFTLKIRSTKLEDSAMYFCASNPGWPLPYEQYFGPGTRLTVT.

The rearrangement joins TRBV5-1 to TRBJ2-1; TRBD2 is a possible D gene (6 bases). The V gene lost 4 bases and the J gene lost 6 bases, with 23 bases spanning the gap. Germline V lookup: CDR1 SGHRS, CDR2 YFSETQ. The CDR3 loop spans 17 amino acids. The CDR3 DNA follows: TGCGCCAGCAGCGTTCAAACTAGCTTCTGGTTGGGCAATGAGCAGTTCTTC. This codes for CASSVQTSFWLGNEQFF.

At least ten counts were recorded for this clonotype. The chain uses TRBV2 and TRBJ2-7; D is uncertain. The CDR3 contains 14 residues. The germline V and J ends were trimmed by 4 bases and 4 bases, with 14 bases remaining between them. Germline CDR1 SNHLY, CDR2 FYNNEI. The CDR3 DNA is TGTGCCAGCAGTGTCGCATCACCCTATTACGAGCAGTACTTC. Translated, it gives CASSVASPYYEQYF.

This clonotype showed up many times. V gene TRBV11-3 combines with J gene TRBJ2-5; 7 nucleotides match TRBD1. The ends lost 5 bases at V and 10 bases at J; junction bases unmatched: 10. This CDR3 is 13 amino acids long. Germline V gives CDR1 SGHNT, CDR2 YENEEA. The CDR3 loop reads CASSPIGTAYQYF. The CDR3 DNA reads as TGTGCCAGCAGCCCCATTGGGACAGCCTACCAGTACTTC.